Below are 8 T cell receptor beta chains sequenced from a single sample in a study of radiotherapy plus CTLA-4 blockade in lung cancer. Method: immunoSEQ multiplex PCR; TCRdb's copy keeps in-frame clones and lacks some. Of around 20,000 clones listed, around 86% are singletons. This specimen consisted of peripheral blood, obtained from a patient treated with radiotherapy plus ipilimumab. All receptors come from a human donor with non-small cell lung cancer whose response to radiotherapy plus ipilimumab could not be evaluated.

This sequence joins TRBV7-9 and TRBJ1-4; D gene uncertain. The V end lost 5 bases, the J end lost 1 base, and 8 bases lay between the germline ends. The CDR3 sequence is 14 residues long. Germline V gene sequence: CDR1 SEHNR, CDR2 FQNEAQ (reference sequence). CDR3 DNA: TGTGCCAGCAGCCCACAGAGAACTAATGAAAAACTGTTTTTT. Protein sequence: CASSPQRTNEKLFF. Complete variable domain (other parts from reference TRBV7-9 and TRBJ1-4): DTGVSQNPRHKITKRGQNVTFRCDPISEHNRLYWYRQTLGQGPEFLTYFQNEAQLEKSRLLSDRFSAERPKGSFSTLEIQRTEQGDSAMYLCASSPQRTNEKLFFGSGTQLSVL.

The gene calls are TRBV5-1 and TRBJ2-5; 10 bases agree with TRBD2. In germline, CDR1 is SGHRS, CDR2 YFSETQ. This CDR3 is 15 amino acids long. Trimming at V came to 5 bases and at J to 5 bases, leaving 9 bases not matched to a gene. In DNA, the CDR3 is TGCGCCAGCAGTAACACAGCGGGGGGGCGCGAGACCCAGTACTTC. Translation: CASSNTAGGRETQYF. Looking up the rest from reference TRBV5-1 and TRBJ2-5 gives the full variable domain: KAGVTQTPRYLIKTRGQQVTLSCSPISGHRSVSWYQQTPGQGLQFLFEYFSETQRNKGNFPGRFSGRQFSNSRSEMNVSTLELGDSALYLCASSNTAGGRETQYFGPGTRLLVL.

This chain uses TRBV7-3 with TRBJ2-1; D may be TRBD1 (6 bases). Germline V gene data show CDR1 as SGHTA and CDR2 as FQGTGA. V was trimmed by 1 base and J by 5 bases, leaving 9 bases between them. The CDR3 has 14 residues. The CDR3 loop is CASSLSAGDNEQFF. The CDR3 DNA sequence: TGTGCCAGCAGCTTAAGTGCAGGGGACAATGAGCAGTTCTTC.

This chain uses TRBV28 with TRBJ2-5, with a weak D call TRBD2 (6 bases). V lost 6 bases and J lost 4, with 18 bases in between. Germline CDR1 and CDR2: MDHEN and SYDVKM. The CDR3 is 15 amino acids. Here the CDR3 DNA reads TGTGCCAGCAGGCCAATATTTGCGGGGTCAGAGACCCAGTACTTC. Its translation: CASRPIFAGSETQYF.

The chain uses TRBV4-1 and TRBJ1-2, with a tentative D call TRBD1 (5 bases). The CDR3 loop spans 17 amino acids. Germline V lookup: CDR1 MGHRA, CDR2 YSYEKL. The V end was cut by 0 bases, the J end by 0 bases, with 14 bases between. CDR3: CASSQDLWRQTNYGYTF. The DNA of the CDR3 is TGCGCCAGCAGCCAAGATTTGTGGCGACAGACTAACTATGGCTACACCTTC.

This rearrangement joins TRBV29-1 to TRBJ2-5; 8 positions agree with TRBD1. The CDR3 is 15 residues long. With 2 bases clipped from V and 2 bases from J, the junction kept 7 bases outside the gene matches. Germline V lookup: CDR1 SQVTM, CDR2 ANQGSEA. The CDR3 coding sequence is TGCAGCGTTGAACTTGGACAGGGACGACAAGAGACCCAGTACTTC. It translates to CSVELGQGRQETQYF.

This chain joins TRBV5-6 and TRBJ2-1, with 10 positions matching TRBD2. The CDR3 has 15 amino acids. Trimming cost V 2 bases and J 5 bases; bases outside gene matches: 4. CDR1 is SGHDT, CDR2 YYEEEE, per germline. The CDR3 sequence is CASSFGLAADNEQFF. The DNA for the CDR3 is TGTGCCAGCAGCTTCGGACTAGCGGCAGACAATGAGCAGTTCTTC.

The chain links TRBV7-2 to TRBJ2-5; 9 nucleotides align to TRBD1. V trimming: 4 bases; J trimming: 5 bases; junction bases outside the gene matches: 8. CDR1 is SGHTA, CDR2 FQGNSA, per germline. The CDR3 runs to 15 residues. Here the CDR3 DNA reads TGTGCCAGCAGCTACGGGACAGGGTATACGGAGACCCAGTACTTC. Its protein is CASSYGTGYTETQYF. The variable domain in full, with the rest retrieved from reference TRBV7-2 and TRBJ2-5, is GAGVSQSPSNKVTEKGKDVELRCDPISGHTALYWYRQSLGQGLEFLIYFQGNSAPDKSGLPSDRFSAERTGGSVSTLTIQRTQQEDSAVYLCASSYGTGYTETQYFGPGTRLLVL.